The 6 T cell receptor beta chains in this list originate from one sample, sequenced in a study of breast tumors, draining lymph nodes, adjacent tissues (dated by TCRdb to the mid-2010s). Library preparation was by multiplex PCR. Sequenced using an Illumina HiSeq 2000. Starting from the raw public reads, TCRdb applied fastp trimming at Q25, assembled clones with MiXCR and retained in-frame beta chains. Rows with one shared CDR3 protein collapse into an entry with the most common genes and DNA. In all, the sample holds under 80,000 distinct CDR3 sequences, and roughly 44% of those were seen once. Jointly, the top ten make up roughly 9% of the sample. The specimen sequenced was breast tumor tissue. Every receptor here comes from a female donor with breast cancer. Some clones in this sample may be carry-over from other donors' samples.

Comments on this clonotype: This may be a read error: a much more frequent sequence differs by one nucleotide. The V and J genes are TRBV30 and TRBJ2-1; tentative D call: TRBD2 (6 bases). In germline, CDR1 is GTSNPN, CDR2 SVGIG (reference sequence). This CDR3 is built from 12 residues. The CDR3 loop reads CAWSVGGDEQLF. As DNA, the CDR3 is TGTGCCTGGAGTGTCGGGGGAGATGAGCAGCTCTTC.

The genes are TRBV18 and TRBJ1-3; 10 bases line up with TRBD1. The germline V gene encodes CDR1 KGHSH and CDR2 LQKENI. The CDR3 is made up of 14 amino acids. With V trimmed by 2 bases and J by 7 bases, 2 bases remained unmatched. CDR3 DNA: TGTGCCAGCTCACCAGGGACAGGGGCCAACACCATATATTTT. Residues: CASSPGTGANTIYF.

The chain has TRBV19 and TRBJ1-3; D remains unclear. This CDR3 comprises 15 residues. Germline V gene sequence: CDR1 LNHDA, CDR2 SQIVND (reference sequence). Trimming took off 3 bases at V and 14 bases at J, with 23 bases between the two ends. In DNA form, the CDR3 reads TGTGCCAGTAGTATTGTCCAACGTCGTGGAAACCCCCTATATTTT. It yields the protein CASSIVQRRGNPLYF.

This clonotype was recorded many times. V usage is TRBV7-6 and J usage is TRBJ2-7; 7 bases align to TRBD2. Germline V gene lookup returns CDR1 SGHVS and CDR2 FNYEAQ. The J segment lost 5 bases and the V segment lost 6 bases, leaving 10 bases of the junction unmatched. The CDR3 has 14 amino acids. The CDR3 loop is CASRRDYGHHEQYF. The CDR3 bases are TGTGCCAGCAGGCGGGACTATGGGCACCACGAGCAGTACTTC.

This clonotype was seen more than once but under ten times. A much bigger clone sits one base away, suggesting this may be a read error. The chain joins TRBV14 to TRBJ1-2; D is unresolved. Per germline, CDR1 SGHDN and CDR2 FVKESK. The CDR3 is 15 residues long. The CDR3 sequence is CASSQDTLFVYGSTF. The CDR3 bases are TGTGCCAGCAGCCAAGATACGCTGTTCGTCTATGGCTCCACCTTC. Looking up the rest from reference TRBV14 and TRBJ1-2 gives the full variable domain: EAGVTQFPSHSVIEKGQTVTLRCDPISGHDNLYWYRRVMGKEIKFLLHFVKESKQDESGMPNNRFLAERTGGTYSTLKVQPAELEDSGVYFCASSQDTLFVYGSTFGSGTRLTVV.

In its sample, this clonotype was seen many times. DNA of the CDR3: TGTGCCAGCAGTTTAGCGCAGCACCGGACAGGGCGGTTCTTC. Encoded protein: CASSLAQHRTGRFF. The V call is TRBV12-3 or TRBV12-4, the J call TRBJ2-1; TRBD1 matches 8 bases. V trimming: 0 bases; J trimming: 15 bases; junction bases outside the gene matches: 10. The CDR3 runs 14 residues.